Shown below are 30 T cell receptor beta chains from a single sample sequenced in a study of neoadjuvant anti-PD-1 for oral cavity cancer. Profiling relied on immunoSEQ multiplex PCR, and the TCRdb table lists in-frame clones only, not all of them. The table has tens of thousands of clones, roughly 80% seen once. The source material was PBMCs, sampled before nivolumab (anti-PD-1) treatment. Source of these receptors: a person aged 40 to 85 with oral cavity squamous cell carcinoma.

This sequence joins TRBV19 and TRBJ1-2, with 8 positions matching TRBD1. Per germline, CDR1 LNHDA and CDR2 SQIVND (reference sequence). The CDR3 is made up of 19 amino acids. V was clipped by 3 bases and J by 1 base; unmatched bases: 16. CDR3 sequence: CASSIQIGTGTSDNYGYTF. In nucleotides, the CDR3 is TGTGCCAGTAGTATTCAAATTGGGACAGGCACTTCTGATAACTATGGCTACACCTTC.

This chain uses TRBV2 with TRBJ2-2; D gene ambiguous. Germline assignment: CDR1 SNHLY and CDR2 FYNNEI. The CDR3 has 14 amino acids. V dropped 7 bases and J dropped 0 bases, with 9 bases sitting between them. The CDR3 loop is CASKGLSNTGELFF. For the CDR3, the DNA is TGTGCCAGCAAGGGTCTATCGAACACCGGGGAGCTGTTTTTT. The full variable domain, with the rest looked up from reference TRBV2 and TRBJ2-2, is EPEVTQTPSHQVTQMGQEVILRCVPISNHLYFYWYRQILGQKVEFLVSFYNNEISEKSEIFDDQFSVERPDGSNFTLKIRSTKLEDSAMYFCASKGLSNTGELFFGEGSRLTVL.

The CDR3 here is CASKTTGGLEQYF. In DNA, the CDR3 is TGTGCCAGCAAGACGACAGGGGGACTCGAGCAGTACTTC. The chain uses TRBV2 and TRBJ2-7; 9 nucleotides align to TRBD1. J was trimmed by 6 bases and V by 7 bases; bases with no gene match: 7. The CDR3 has 13 residues. Germline CDR1 is SNHLY and CDR2 is FYNNEI.

This clone has only one observation. The rearrangement links TRBV12-5 to TRBJ1-5, with unresolved D. Per the germline V gene, CDR1 is LGHNT and CDR2 is FRNRAP. V shed 5 bases and J shed 0 bases, with 11 bases lying between them. The CDR3 totals 15 residues. The DNA of the CDR3 is TGTGCTAGTGGTCAAGGCATTAATAGCAATCAGCCCCAGCATTTT. Translated: CASGQGINSNQPQHF.

The chain joins TRBV7-2 to TRBJ1-3; D might be TRBD1 (5 bases). The CDR3 loop spans 17 amino acids. Per germline, CDR1 SGHTA and CDR2 FQGNSA. Trimming cost V 1 base and J 0 bases, with 13 bases left between them. The CDR3 DNA reads TGTGCCAGCAGCTTAGGTGGGGGATTGGACTCTGGAAACACCATATATTTT. Protein product: CASSLGGGLDSGNTIYF.

DNA of the CDR3: TGTGCCAGCAGTGGAATGACACCCCCGGGGGAGCAGTACTTC. It yields the protein CASSGMTPPGEQYF. The chain has TRBV6-1 and TRBJ2-7; D might be TRBD2 (5 bases). Germline V gives CDR1 MNHNS, CDR2 SASEGT. The germline V and J ends were trimmed by 4 bases and 7 bases, with 17 bases remaining between them. The CDR3 covers 14 residues.

The chain joins TRBV28 to TRBJ1-1; D might be TRBD1 (6 bases). CDR3 size: 12 residues. V lost 4 bases to trimming and J lost 6 bases, with 9 bases between them. CDR1 and CDR2 from the germline V gene are MDHEN and SYDVKM. CDR3: CASSSQGPEAFF. The CDR3 DNA reads TGTGCCAGCAGTTCGCAGGGGCCTGAAGCTTTCTTT.

The chain employs TRBV6-1 and TRBJ1-1, with a possible D match to TRBD1 (5 bases). In germline, CDR1 is MNHNS, CDR2 SASEGT. V gave up 3 bases and J gave up 1 base, with 18 bases separating them. The CDR3 has 17 amino acids. CDR3 sequence: CASSDYLGTVENTEAFF. For the CDR3, the DNA is TGTGCCAGCAGTGACTACCTGGGGACGGTTGAGAACACTGAAGCTTTCTTT.

The chain joins TRBV7-2 to TRBJ1-4; the match to TRBD1 covers 7 bases. This CDR3 is 13 amino acids long. Germline loops: CDR1 SGHTA, CDR2 FQGNSA. Trimming removed 5 bases from V and 7 bases from J; junction bases left unmatched: 4. The CDR3 bases are TGTGCCAGCAGCCAAGGACAGGCTGAAAAACTGTTTTTT. Translation: CASSQGQAEKLFF.

The V call is TRBV11-2, the J call TRBJ2-2; D is possibly TRBD1 (6 bases). The V and J ends lost 4 bases and 8 bases respectively, with 17 bases between them. CDR3 length equals 15 residues. Germline CDR1 is SGHAT and CDR2 is FQNNGV. CDR3 DNA: TGTGCCAGCAGCTCTCCGGGACACAAACGGGGGGAGCTGTTTTTT. It specifies CASSSPGHKRGELFF.

The chain is built from TRBV30 and TRBJ1-5; D possibly corresponds to TRBD1 (6 bases). V was trimmed by 0 bases and J by 4 bases, leaving 13 bases between them. CDR3 length: 15 amino acids. Germline values: CDR1 GTSNPN, CDR2 SVGIG (reference sequence). Here the CDR3 DNA reads TGTGCCTGGAGTGTACGGGGGGCTGTAAATCAGCCCCAGCATTTT. Its protein product is CAWSVRGAVNQPQHF.

This chain links TRBV5-4 with TRBJ2-7, with D unclear. In germline, CDR1 is SGHNT, CDR2 YYREEE (reference sequence). The CDR3 loop spans 11 amino acids. Trimming shortened V by 3 bases and J by 4 bases, and 5 bases separated the two germline ends. The CDR3 loop is CASSSNYEQYF. The CDR3 DNA is TGTGCCAGCAGCTCAAATTACGAGCAGTACTTC. The full variable domain, with the rest looked up from reference TRBV5-4 and TRBJ2-7, is ETGVTQSPTHLIKTRGQQVTLRCSSQSGHNTVSWYQQALGQGPQFIFQYYREEENGRGNFPPRFSGLQFPNYSSELNVNALELDDSALYLCASSSNYEQYFGPGTRLTVT.

About this clone: At one of its ends the junction is not consistent with the germline gene, which may arise from a read error. This sample also contains other DNA sequences that code for the same CDR3. The rearrangement links TRBV2 to TRBJ1-5, with 7 bases lining up with TRBD1. CDR1 and CDR2 (germline): SNHLY, FYNNEI. The CDR3 runs 16 residues. The CDR3 bases are TGTGCCAGTAGTGAAGGGGGCAGGAGATCCAATCAGCCCCAGCATTTT. It codes for CASSEGGRRSNQPQHF.

Judged by abundance, this clone is medium-sized. The V and J genes are TRBV27 and TRBJ1-5; no clear D gene. The V gene's germline CDR1 is MNHEY and CDR2 SMNVEV (reference sequence). Trimming took 5 bases from V and 9 from J, leaving 17 bases between them. The CDR3 sequence is 14 residues long. The CDR3 is CASSPRRPGTPQHF. As DNA, the CDR3 is TGTGCCAGCAGTCCCAGGAGGCCCGGCACGCCCCAGCATTTT.

The gene calls are TRBV5-1 and TRBJ2-7, with D uncertain. The CDR3 runs to 14 residues. Per germline, CDR1 SGHRS and CDR2 YFSETQ. Trimming stripped 4 bases from V and 0 bases from J, with 11 bases between. This CDR3 reads CASSPGPSSYEQYF. DNA of the CDR3: TGCGCCAGCAGCCCGGGTCCCAGCTCCTACGAGCAGTACTTC.

The chain has TRBV5-6 and TRBJ2-5; 8 bases agree with TRBD2. This CDR3 spans 14 amino acids. CDR1 and CDR2 from the germline V gene are SGHDT and YYEEEE. Trimming took 4 bases from V and 4 from J; bases not matched to a gene: 6. CDR3 coding DNA: TGTGCCAGCAGCGAGTACCTAGCGGGAGAGACCCAGTACTTC. Amino acids: CASSEYLAGETQYF.

By share of the sample, this clone is medium-sized. The chain combines TRBV5-6 with TRBJ2-5; 9 nucleotides line up with TRBD1. Germline V gene sequence: CDR1 SGHDT, CDR2 YYEEEE. V shed 3 bases, J shed 4 bases, and the junction held 7 bases outside the gene matches. CDR3 length: 15 amino acids. CDR3 in DNA: TGTGCCAGCAGCTCACGGGACAGGGTAGCAGAGACCCAGTACTTC. Its protein is CASSSRDRVAETQYF.

The V gene is TRBV9, the J gene TRBJ2-1; 9 nucleotides agree with TRBD2. The V segment lost 1 base and the J segment 5 bases; nucleotides outside the gene matches: 7. The CDR3 length is 16 residues. Per the germline V gene, CDR1 is SGDLS and CDR2 is YYNGEE. The CDR3 here is CASSVLAGGPNNEQFF. CDR3 in DNA: TGTGCCAGCAGCGTATTGGCGGGGGGGCCTAACAATGAGCAGTTCTTC.

This clone showed up just once. J is TRBJ1-2 and V is TRBV25-1; D ambiguous. Trimming removed 9 bases from V and 5 bases from J, with 7 bases in between. Per the germline V gene, CDR1 is MGHDK and CDR2 is SYGVNS. The CDR3 has 10 residues. Written as DNA, the CDR3 is TGTGCCAGTGAACTGTATGGCTACACCTTC. Its protein product is CASELYGYTF.

The J gene is TRBJ1-5, the V gene TRBV18, with TRBD1 as a possible D gene (6 bases). From germline, CDR1 is KGHSH and CDR2 LQKENI. Trimming shortened V by 4 bases and J by 3 bases, and 22 bases separated the two germline ends. The CDR3 has 18 amino acids. CDR3 bases: TGTGCCAGCTCACTCAGGGAGCCCGGACAGAGCTACAATCAGCCCCAGCATTTT. This encodes CASSLREPGQSYNQPQHF. The whole variable domain, remainder taken from reference TRBV18 and TRBJ1-5, is NAGVMQNPRHLVRRRGQEARLRCSPMKGHSHVYWYRQLPEEGLKFMVYLQKENIIDESGMPKERFSAEFPKEGPSILRIQQVVRGDSAAYFCASSLREPGQSYNQPQHFGDGTRLSIL.

The gene calls are TRBV6-1 and TRBJ2-4; 7 positions match TRBD1. The CDR3 contains 15 residues. Per germline, CDR1 MNHNS and CDR2 SASEGT. Trimming took 8 bases from V and 0 from J; bases not matched to a gene: 7. The chain's CDR3 is CASLDRSLAKNIQYF. As DNA, the CDR3 is TGTGCCAGCCTGGACAGGAGCCTAGCCAAAAACATTCAGTACTTC.

This chain connects TRBV19 to TRBJ1-2; D is unclear. Between the trimmed V and J ends, which lost 3 bases and 3 bases, there was a span of 5 bases. Germline-derived CDR1 and CDR2 are LNHDA and SQIVND (reference sequence). The CDR3 sequence is 12 residues long. CDR3 protein: CASSIDHYGYTF. CDR3 sequence (DNA): TGTGCCAGTAGTATCGACCACTATGGCTACACCTTC.

The CDR3 region has the DNA TGTGCCATCAGCTCGAACGGGGCTGAAGCTTTCTTT. Encoded protein: CAISSNGAEAFF. This sequence joins TRBV10-3 and TRBJ1-1; D remains ambiguous. V lost 6 bases and J lost 6, with 11 bases in between. The CDR3 sequence is 12 residues long. The germline gives CDR1 ENHRY, CDR2 SYGVKD.

The chain recombines TRBV9 with TRBJ2-3, with D unclear. CDR3 size: 14 residues. Trimming left V 2 bases short and J 3 bases short, with 10 bases between. Germline V gene lookup returns CDR1 SGDLS and CDR2 YYNGEE. The CDR3 sequence is CASSVLAKTDTQYF. Here the CDR3 DNA reads TGTGCCAGCAGCGTGCTGGCAAAGACAGATACGCAGTATTTT.

This chain links TRBV10-1 with TRBJ1-2; the match to TRBD1 covers 8 bases. Losses at the gene ends were 0 bases for V and 5 bases for J; bases not matched to a gene: 5. This CDR3 spans 15 amino acids. Germline V gene lookup returns CDR1 WNHNN and CDR2 SYGVQD (reference sequence). The CDR3: CASSESAQGEYGYTF. The CDR3 coding sequence is TGCGCCAGCAGTGAGTCGGCACAGGGGGAGTATGGCTACACCTTC.

The J gene is TRBJ1-1, the V gene TRBV14, with D possibly being TRBD1 (5 bases). V lost 8 bases, J lost 0 bases, and 10 bases lay in between. Looked up from germline, CDR1 is SGHDN and CDR2 is FVKESK. This CDR3 has 13 amino acids. CDR3 nucleotide sequence: TGTGCCAGCCGGCTGGGGCTGAACACTGAAGCTTTCTTT. Translation: CASRLGLNTEAFF. Combining the CDR3 with reference TRBV14 and TRBJ1-1 gives the whole variable domain EAGVTQFPSHSVIEKGQTVTLRCDPISGHDNLYWYRRVMGKEIKFLLHFVKESKQDESGMPNNRFLAERTGGTYSTLKVQPAELEDSGVYFCASRLGLNTEAFFGQGTRLTVV.

This chain joins TRBV2 and TRBJ2-2; D possibly corresponds to TRBD1 (6 bases). The CDR3 extends over 16 amino acids. The germline V gene has CDR1 SNHLY and CDR2 FYNNEI. The V and J ends lost 3 bases and 5 bases respectively, with 16 bases between them. The CDR3 sequence is CASSDTNRAGTGELFF. CDR3 nucleotides: TGTGCCAGCAGTGATACTAACAGGGCTGGTACCGGGGAGCTGTTTTTT.

J is TRBJ2-2 and V is TRBV7-8; tentatively, D is TRBD1 (6 bases). V shed 6 bases and J shed 5 bases, with 10 bases lying between them. The CDR3 contains 13 residues. Looked up from germline, CDR1 is SGHVS and CDR2 is FQNEAQ. The CDR3 sequence is CASRLRGTGELFF. For the CDR3, the DNA is TGTGCCAGCAGACTCAGGGGAACCGGGGAGCTGTTTTTT.

The chain joins TRBV7-9 to TRBJ2-2, with TRBD2 matching over 9 bases. Trimming took 5 bases from V and 1 from J; bases not matched to a gene: 5. In germline, CDR1 is SEHNR, CDR2 FQNEAQ (reference sequence). This CDR3 region has 16 residues. The CDR3 protein is CASSGAGGMNTGELFF. The DNA for the CDR3 is TGTGCCAGCAGCGGCGCGGGGGGGATGAACACCGGGGAGCTGTTTTTT. Full variable domain (rest looked up from reference TRBV7-9 and TRBJ2-2): DTGVSQNPRHKITKRGQNVTFRCDPISEHNRLYWYRQTLGQGPEFLTYFQNEAQLEKSRLLSDRFSAERPKGSFSTLEIQRTEQGDSAMYLCASSGAGGMNTGELFFGEGSRLTVL.

This chain joins TRBV2 and TRBJ2-7, with D tentatively TRBD2 (7 bases). The CDR3 loop spans 15 amino acids. Germline V lookup: CDR1 SNHLY, CDR2 FYNNEI. V gave up 3 bases and J gave up 3 bases, with 15 bases separating them. The CDR3 region is CASSEGGQANYEQYF. CDR3 coding DNA: TGTGCCAGCAGTGAGGGGGGGCAGGCAAACTACGAGCAGTACTTC.